This T cell receptor (beta chain) was observed in a study of T cells expressing NK-cell markers. Findings and caveats of the study: In several donors, dominant clonotypes made up about 28.3-65% of CD3+CD56-NKG2C+ cells. In a group of about six donors, dominant NKG2C+ clonotypes represented roughly 1.0-8% of CD8+ T cells. HCMV specificity of expanded NKG2C+ T cell clones remained unclear.

A word on this clonotype: Its antigen is unidentified.

For TCR beta, cDNA was produced by 5'RACE template switching with UMIs. TCRdb processed the 5' RACE reads again and assigns one entry to each CDR3 protein, with no DNA. This table holds roughly 180,000 distinct CDR3 sequences. This receptor was identified in a woman between 18 and 70 years old in good health. Material: blood T cells: a sorted CD56 or NKG2C T cell subset, CD4+ or CD8+ T cells, or bulk PBMC T cells (not recorded which).

Here the CDR3 reads CASSEASGGTGSRYTF. The rearrangement uses TRBV6-1 and TRBJ1-2; TCRdb's D call, TRBD1, is unchecked because there is no DNA. Germline V gene sequence: CDR1 MNHNS, CDR2 SASEGT. There are 16 residues in the CDR3.